The 2 T cell receptor beta chains below come from one sample, sequenced in a study of vaccination and CD4 T cells after COVID-19. Sequencing of DNA taken from cultured CD4+ T cells relied on the Oncomine TCR Beta short-read assay. TCRdb processed the PCR reads anew with MiXCR; each CDR3 protein has one entry. Found here are about 7,000 distinct CDR3 sequences, roughly 36% of them singletons; the top ten hold under 20%. The treatment is: roughly ten-day PBMC culture with coronavirus spike peptide pools or control peptides (ViraFEST assay). The unexposed donor provided CD4+ T cells, which were taken before the COVID-19 pandemic (2011-2018). These receptors' targets are unknown. The sample consisted of CD4+ T cells from blood, cultured in vitro. The origin of the receptors is a human donor in good health.

This clonotype appeared a single time. The chain joins TRBV6-5 to TRBJ2-3, with D maybe TRBD2 (5 bases). This CDR3 region has 16 residues. Germline CDR1 MNHEY, CDR2 SVGAGI. The V gene lost 2 bases and the J gene lost 2 bases, with 14 bases spanning the gap. CDR3 nucleotides: TGTGCCAGCAGTTACCGTGAGGAGGCGGACACAGATACGCAGTATTTT. Translation: CASSYREEADTDTQYF.

The rearrangement joins TRBV19 to TRBJ1-2; D call uncertain. The CDR3 consists of 13 residues. Germline V lookup: CDR1 LNHDA, CDR2 SQIVND (reference sequence). V was trimmed by 7 bases and J by 4 bases, leaving 13 bases between them. CDR3 bases: TGTGCCAGTACCAGAGGAGGGCTCTATGGCTACACCTTC. Translated: CASTRGGLYGYTF. The whole variable domain, remainder taken from reference TRBV19 and TRBJ1-2, is DGGITQSPKYLFRKEGQNVTLSCEQNLNHDAMYWYRQDPGQGLRLIYYSQIVNDFQKGDIAEGYSVSREKKESFPLTVTSAQKNPTAFYLCASTRGGLYGYTFGSGTRLTVV.